This is a list of T cell receptor beta chains from one sample in a study of blood T cell repertoires in COVID-19. Only in-frame clones appear in the TCRdb table, and some are missing; sequencing was by immunoSEQ multiplex PCR. The sample lists roughly 66,000 clones, roughly nine tenths seen once, with less than 9.5% in the top ten. Sequenced: peripheral blood. The receptors were sampled from a human donor in a cohort sampled during active COVID-19. Both conserved end residues are part of each CDR3. A D gene is named only where the DNA matches it firmly.

>TRBD1|TRBJ1-5|TRBV7-2
CASSLGQGPNQPQHF
>NA|TRBJ2-7|TRBV20-1
CSAAGSYEQYF
>TRBD2|TRBJ2-2|TRBV7-2
CASVLAGGNTGELFF
>TRBD1|TRBJ1-4|TRBV28
CAGGGTGYEKLFF
>NA|TRBJ2-2|TRBV28
CASRPTGFGAGELFF
>NA|TRBJ2-2|TRBV12-3/TRBV12-4
CASNWGAGELFF
>NA|TRBJ2-3|TRBV24-1
CATSDRGESTDTQYF
>NA|TRBJ1-3|TRBV7-8
CASSLDHRSSGNTIYF
>TRBD2|TRBJ2-5|TRBV3-1/TRBV3-2
CASSQDIAGGQEETQYF
>NA|TRBJ2-3|TRBV11-2
CASSFGRASTDTQYF
>NA|TRBJ1-2|TRBV4-2
CASSQAPSGPRYGYTF
>NA|TRBJ2-7|TRBV19
CASSMPGGQYF
>NA|TRBJ2-7|TRBV25-1
CASSDPAGTDYEQYF
>TRBD1|TRBJ1-2|TRBV6-2/TRBV6-3
CASSKTGGLGYGYTF
>NA|TRBJ2-1|TRBV6-4
CASTPSDEQFF
>NA|TRBJ1-5|TRBV6-4
CASSERPRRNQPQHF
>TRBD2|TRBJ2-2|TRBV30
CAWILLGGGTGELFF
>TRBD1|TRBJ1-3|TRBV4-3
CASSQDRPPGGGGNTIYF
>TRBD2|TRBJ2-1|TRBV7-2
CASSLLALAGAASYNEQFF
>TRBD1|TRBJ2-7|TRBV6-5
CASSRDRDSYEQYF
>NA|TRBJ1-1|TRBV7-2
CASSLVSGMNTEAFF
>NA|TRBJ1-4|TRBV10-2
CASSESREKLFF
>NA|TRBJ1-1|TRBV10-3
CAISESVRNTEAFF
>TRBD1|TRBJ2-1|TRBV7-9
CASSAGTGDGNEQFF
>TRBD1|TRBJ2-5|TRBV2
CASSPGQGNQETQYF
>TRBD1|TRBJ1-6|TRBV4-1
CASSPSRDRARSYNSPLHF
>NA|TRBJ2-1|TRBV19
CASSIAAGGNEQFF
>NA|TRBJ1-4|TRBV6-2/TRBV6-3
CASSYSQGEKLFF
>TRBD2|TRBJ2-5|TRBV5-4
CASSPPTSGQETQYF
>TRBD2|TRBJ2-1|TRBV4-2
CASSQVGRANNEQFF
>TRBD1|TRBJ1-2|TRBV5-1
CASSLDTGDYGYTF
>TRBD1|TRBJ2-7|TRBV28
CASSEIGDRGWYEQYF
>NA|TRBJ2-7|TRBV12-3/TRBV12-4
CASTQGREGVQYF
>TRBD2|TRBJ2-7|TRBV18
CASSRGTSDEQYF
>NA|TRBJ1-5|TRBV28
CASSLRTDIPPQHF
>TRBD1|TRBJ1-5|TRBV28
CASTPSGTGNQPQHF
>NA|TRBJ1-2|TRBV4-3
CASSQAQGGGYGYTF
>NA|TRBJ2-5|TRBV7-2
CASSQNQAGIQETQYF
>NA|TRBJ1-2|TRBV6-5
CASSYATNRASGYTF
>TRBD1|TRBJ1-1|TRBV7-2
CASSLGTANTEAFF
>TRBD2|TRBJ2-5|TRBV2
CASSFMGGGQETQYF
>TRBD2|TRBJ2-7|TRBV2
CASSEGLAGTYEQYF
>NA|TRBJ2-1|TRBV6-5
CASRPPNYNEQFF
>NA|TRBJ1-4|TRBV19
CASSIATNEKLFF
>TRBD1|TRBJ2-1|TRBV5-1
CASSWTGHNEQFF
>TRBD2|TRBJ2-2|TRBV6-2/TRBV6-3
CASNPSGRGGELFF
>TRBD1|TRBJ1-3|TRBV23-1
CASSHSTGQGEGNTIYF
>NA|TRBJ1-1|TRBV7-8
CASSWGVGNTEAFF
>NA|TRBJ1-6|TRBV12-5
CASGRGQGHANSPLHF
>NA|TRBJ1-2|TRBV2
CAGRADGNYGYTF
>NA|TRBJ1-2|TRBV4-1
CASSQGLNYGYTF
>TRBD1|TRBJ2-3|TRBV29-1
CSVEATGTDTQYF
>TRBD2|TRBJ2-1|TRBV18
CASSPLGPGGGPSGNEQFF
>NA|TRBJ1-5|TRBV28
CASSPGDGEPQHF